The T cell receptor (beta chain) described here comes from a study of T cells in Graves' hyperthyroidism and ophthalmopathy. The investigators amplified TCR beta CDR3 regions from RNA transcripts. Initially, a first-round RT-PCR of the TCR CDR3 employed the HTBI primer set. TCRdb reprocessed the multiplex PCR reads with MiXCR, giving one entry per CDR3 protein. This table has 330,000 or so distinct CDR3 sequences, approximately 18% appearing once. Ophthalmopathy patients all had a Clinical Activity Score of at least 3, a NOSPECS grade of at least 4 and disease under 3 months old. Between the trimmed V and J ends, which lost 4 bases and 3 bases, there was a span of 13 bases. CDR3 length: 15 amino acids. Germline-derived CDR1 and CDR2 are MNHEY and SVGAGI.

Material for sequencing was blood. The origin of this receptor is a woman aged 40 to 49 with Graves' ophthalmopathy. The chain couples TRBV6-5 to TRBJ1-5, with D possibly being TRBD1 (5 bases). In nucleotides, the CDR3 is TGTGCCAGCAGTTGGGGGTCGGACCTCAATCAGCCCCAGCATTTT. Amino acid sequence: CASSWGSDLNQPQHF.